This paragraph reports one TCR beta chain. The antigen is undetermined. The hyperthyroidism patients, aged 18 to 65, had been newly diagnosed, with under 2 months' duration. Establishment of the diagnosis relied upon clinical symptoms, serum thyroxine, TRAb, thyroid ultrasound and orbital computed tomography. The TCR beta CDR3 regions underwent amplification from RNA transcripts. Investigators did first-round RT-PCR with HTBI primers, then second-round multiplex PCR. A single record per CDR3 protein comes from TCRdb applying MiXCR to the multiplex PCR reads. Among hundreds of thousands of distinct CDR3 sequences, about 21% were seen once, and the ten largest hold 2.5% to 3.5%. The data belong to a study of Graves' ophthalmopathy and Graves' hyperthyroidism. Study information: The authors collected peripheral blood at initial diagnosis, before any treatment.

General study findings and limits: Blood also harbored most expanded thyroid clonotypes above 0.001 frequency.

The sequenced sample consisted of peripheral blood. The receptor was derived from a woman between 18 and 30 years old with stable Graves' hyperthyroidism.

This CDR3 reads CASSASGAGANVLTF. Here the CDR3 DNA reads TGTGCCAGCAGCGCCTCGGGGGCTGGGGCCAACGTCCTGACTTTC. J is TRBJ2-6 and V is TRBV9, with D tentatively TRBD2 (6 bases). Trimming left V 3 bases short and J 2 bases short, with 9 bases between. Germline V gives CDR1 SGDLS, CDR2 YYNGEE. This CDR3 region has 15 residues. The whole variable domain, filled in from reference TRBV9 and TRBJ2-6, reads DSGVTQTPKHLITATGQRVTLRCSPRSGDLSVYWYQQSLDQGLQFLIQYYNGEERAKGNILERFSAQQFPDLHSELNLSSLELGDSALYFCASSASGAGANVLTFGAGSRLTVL.